The text below deals with one T cell receptor (beta chain). The antigen remains unidentified. The germline V and J ends were trimmed by 5 bases and 2 bases, with 10 bases remaining between them. CDR3 length: 13 amino acids. The germline V gene has CDR1 SNHLY and CDR2 FYNNEI. The data derive from a study of T cell clones after liver transplantation. In the study overall: Post-transplant blood was tracked for graft-donor-reactive T cell clones identified in a pre-transplant mixed lymphocyte reaction. Patients counted as tolerant after at least one year off all immunosuppression, enzymes not exceeding twice normal. General study findings and limits: In two subjects, few donor cells limited the measurable donor-reactive repertoire.

TCRdb keeps only in-frame clones here, not all; method: immunoSEQ multiplex PCR. The data show tens of thousands of clones, over 80% seen once. The sample consisted of CD4+ T cells from blood, taken just over 45 months after liver transplant. This clonotype originated in a human patient who received a liver transplant. Certain T cells may be donor cells from the graft. J is TRBJ2-7 and V is TRBV2; D is possibly TRBD1 (6 bases). The chain's CDR3 is CASSKGQTYEQYF. Written as DNA, the CDR3 is TGTGCCAGCAGTAAAGGACAGACCTACGAGCAGTACTTC.